These 20 T cell receptor beta chains were all obtained from the same sample, sequenced in a study of regulatory T cells in long-lasting Graves disease (dated by TCRdb to the early 2020s). The time point label of this sample denotes: persistent/refractory GD, antithyroid drugs over 5 years with positive TRAb. RNA was extracted from PBMCs in TRIzol for both TCR sequencing and RNA sequencing. The method was multiplex PCR. Sequencing relied on an Illumina HiSeq 4000. CDR3 regions were amplified by Arm-PCR with iRepertoire HTBI primers to construct TCR beta libraries. The raw public reads went through TCRdb reprocessing: fastp at Q25, MiXCR clone calling, in-frame beta chains kept. Identical CDR3 proteins give one entry, which carries the most common genes and DNA. Across this sample there are roughly 450,000 distinct CDR3 sequences, with around 21% seen only once. Of the sample, 7% to 9.5% is held by the ten largest clones.

The source was peripheral blood mononuclear cells (PBMCs), collected when the disease was refractory, from a patient treated with antithyroid drugs. These receptors all stem from a female donor with Graves disease.

This clonotype was observed a few times. V gene TRBV6-2 or TRBV6-3 combines with J gene TRBJ1-5, with a tentative D call TRBD1 (5 bases). The germline V gene has CDR1 MNHEY and CDR2 SVGEGT. V dropped 2 bases and J dropped 4 bases, with 15 bases sitting between them. The CDR3 contains 16 residues. The CDR3, as DNA: TGTGCCAGCAGTTACGGGGGAGGAGGAGGGAATCAGCCCCAGCATTTT. Translation gives CASSYGGGGGNQPQHF.

A word on this clonotype: A read error is possible here, since a much larger clone lies one base away. V gene TRBV28 combines with J gene TRBJ1-1; no clear D gene. This CDR3 has 15 amino acids. Trimming left V 6 bases short and J 0 bases short, with 14 bases between. Germline CDR1 reads MDHEN; CDR2 reads SYDVKM. CDR3 residues: CASSKRASMNTEAFF. The CDR3 bases are TGTGCCAGCAGCAAACGGGCAAGTATGAACACTGAAGCTTTCTTT. Using reference TRBV28 and TRBJ1-1 for the parts outside the CDR3, the full variable domain is DVKVTQSSRYLVKRTGEKVFLECVQDMDHENMFWYRQDPGLGLRLIYFSYDVKMKEKGDIPEGYSVSREKKERFSLILESASTNQTSMYLCASSKRASMNTEAFFGQGTRLTVV.

At least ten counts were recorded for this clonotype. This chain links TRBV18 with TRBJ1-2, with D tentatively TRBD1 (6 bases). The CDR3 is 14 residues long. Germline V gene lookup returns CDR1 KGHSH and CDR2 LQKENI. V was clipped by 5 bases and J by 4 bases, with 14 bases between them. This CDR3 is CASSTYRVSYGYTF. Here the CDR3 DNA reads TGTGCCAGCTCAACTTACAGGGTTTCCTATGGCTACACCTTC.

The V and J genes are TRBV3-1 and TRBJ1-1; D is uncertain. V was clipped by 0 bases and J by 6 bases, with 11 bases between them. Germline V gives CDR1 LGHDT, CDR2 YNNKEL (reference sequence). The CDR3 loop spans 14 amino acids. The CDR3 nucleotides are TGTGCCAGCAGCCAAGACAGACTAAACGCTGAAGCTTTCTTT. Its translation: CASSQDRLNAEAFF.

This clonotype came up many times. CDR3 coding DNA: TGTGCCAGCAGCTTAGATTGGGTTCCAGGGCCCACCGGGGAGCTGTTTTTT. Protein: CASSLDWVPGPTGELFF. This rearrangement joins TRBV11-2 to TRBJ2-2, with a tentative D call TRBD1 (5 bases). Germline lookup yields CDR1 SGHAT and CDR2 FQNNGV. CDR3 length: 17 amino acids. V lost 0 bases and J lost 4, with 15 bases in between.

The chain carries TRBV4-3 and TRBJ2-5, with TRBD2 matching over 8 bases. Germline V gene sequence: CDR1 LGHNA, CDR2 YSLEER. The CDR3 runs to 15 residues. With V trimmed by 0 bases and J by 4 bases, 4 bases remained unmatched. Here the CDR3 DNA reads TGCGCCAGCAGCCAAGATATACTAGCGGTAGAGACCCAGTACTTC. Encoded protein: CASSQDILAVETQYF.

This clonotype was picked up many times. J is TRBJ2-7 and V is TRBV7-3; 11 bases fit TRBD1. Germline CDR1 SGHTA, CDR2 FQGTGA. CDR3 length equals 15 residues. The trim removed 5 bases at V and 3 bases at J, leaving 6 bases unmatched. The CDR3 sequence: CASSPGQGAIYEQYF. DNA for the CDR3: TGTGCCAGCAGCCCCGGACAGGGGGCTATCTACGAGCAGTACTTC. Full variable domain (rest looked up from reference TRBV7-3 and TRBJ2-7): GAGVSQTPSNKVTEKGKYVELRCDPISGHTALYWYRQSLGQGPEFLIYFQGTGAADDSGLPNDRFFAVRPEGSVSTLKIQRTERGDSAVYLCASSPGQGAIYEQYFGPGTRLTVT.

This sequence joins TRBV20-1 and TRBJ2-2, with 9 bases aligning to TRBD2. This CDR3 contains 15 residues. With V trimmed by 3 bases and J by 5 bases, 7 bases remained unmatched. From germline, CDR1 is DFQATT and CDR2 SNEGSKA (reference sequence). The CDR3, as DNA: TGCAGTGCTAGTCCTATAGCGGGAGTTACCGGGGAGCTGTTTTTT. Its protein product is CSASPIAGVTGELFF.

This clonotype was observed many times. The J gene is TRBJ2-5, the V gene TRBV7-2; 11 bases line up with TRBD2. V dropped 5 bases and J dropped 4; count of bases not matched to a gene: 15. CDR1 and CDR2 (germline): SGHTA, FQGNSA. The CDR3 is 18 residues long. The CDR3 DNA sequence: TGTGCCAGCAGCCCCAAAGGGTGGCTAGCGGGAGGAAGAGAGACCCAGTACTTC. Translation gives CASSPKGWLAGGRETQYF.

This clonotype has ten or more counts. The chain recombines TRBV28 with TRBJ2-5, with 8 bases lining up with TRBD1. J was trimmed by 7 bases and V by 6 bases; bases with no gene match: 10. Germline lookup yields CDR1 MDHEN and CDR2 SYDVKM. The CDR3 sequence is 14 residues long. The CDR3 sequence: CASRNGQGLRTQYF. CDR3 coding DNA: TGTGCCAGCAGGAACGGACAGGGCCTTAGGACCCAGTACTTC.

The table lists this clonotype with many counts. J is TRBJ1-6 and V is TRBV28; D may be TRBD1 (6 bases). The ends were cut back, 9 bases at V and 9 bases at J, with 18 bases in the middle. Germline V gene sequence: CDR1 MDHEN, CDR2 SYDVKM. The CDR3 runs to 14 residues. The CDR3 nucleotides are TGTGCCAGTAAGGGCCCGGGGGGCGGTTCACCCCTCCACTTT. Its protein is CASKGPGGGSPLHF.

The J gene is TRBJ1-3, the V gene TRBV7-3, with 9 bases lining up with TRBD1. The J segment lost 3 bases and the V segment lost 4 bases, leaving 4 bases of the junction unmatched. This CDR3 has 15 amino acids. Germline CDR1 and CDR2: SGHTA and FQGTGA. CDR3 sequence (DNA): TGTGCCAGCAGCTCACAGGGGGCGAGTGGAAACACCATATATTTT. It codes for CASSSQGASGNTIYF.

This clonotype was seen many times. The chain links TRBV11-2 to TRBJ2-7; D uncertain. Trimming removed 5 bases at V and 6 bases at J, with 14 bases between. Germline V CDR1 and CDR2: SGHAT, FQNNGV. The CDR3 is 13 amino acids. Here the CDR3 reads CASSPYSRSEQYF. The CDR3, as DNA: TGTGCCAGCAGCCCCTATTCTCGCAGCGAGCAGTACTTC. The complete variable domain, with remaining parts taken from reference TRBV11-2 and TRBJ2-7, reads EAGVAQSPRYKIIEKRQSVAFWCNPISGHATLYWYQQILGQGPKLLIQFQNNGVVDDSQLPKDRFSAERLKGVDSTLKIQPAKLEDSAVYLCASSPYSRSEQYFGPGTRLTVT.

A single count supports this clonotype. V usage is TRBV9 and J usage is TRBJ2-7; D is perhaps TRBD1 or TRBD2 (5 bases each). The CDR3 extends over 13 amino acids. Germline V gene lookup returns CDR1 SGDLS and CDR2 YYNGEE. V shed 4 bases and J shed 2 bases, with 10 bases lying between them. The CDR3 nucleotides are TGTGCCAGCAGCCAGGGAGATGCCTACGAGCAGTACTTC. This sequence encodes CASSQGDAYEQYF.

This clonotype was seen only a few times. In DNA form, the CDR3 reads TGTGCCAGCACCGCCGACAGGGAGGGTGAAAAACTGTTTTTT. Translation: CASTADREGEKLFF. The chain uses TRBV6-1 and TRBJ1-4; 7 bases match TRBD1. The CDR3 length is 14 residues. Germline CDR1 is MNHNS and CDR2 is SASEGT. J gave up 7 bases and V 7 bases, and 9 bases lay outside the gene matches.

This chain joins TRBV4-1 and TRBJ2-7; the match to TRBD2 covers 7 bases. Trimming removed 1 base from V and 4 bases from J; junction bases left unmatched: 7. Germline V gene sequence: CDR1 MGHRA, CDR2 YSYEKL. The CDR3 loop spans 15 amino acids. The CDR3 spells CASSQAAGASYEQYF. The CDR3 DNA reads as TGCGCCAGCAGCCAAGCTGCGGGAGCAAGTTACGAGCAGTACTTC.

This clonotype was found many times. This sequence joins TRBV5-1 and TRBJ1-1; D remains ambiguous. CDR3 size: 13 residues. Germline V gives CDR1 SGHRS, CDR2 YFSETQ. V lost 0 bases and J 4 bases, leaving 7 bases between the germline ends. The CDR3 protein is CASSLDASTEAFF. Here the CDR3 DNA reads TGCGCCAGCAGCTTGGATGCTAGCACTGAAGCTTTCTTT.

This clonotype was seen once. A much bigger clone sits one base away, suggesting this may be a read error. The chain joins TRBV6-2 or TRBV6-3 to TRBJ2-5; D perhaps matches TRBD1 (6 bases). Germline V gene data show CDR1 as MNHEY and CDR2 as SVGEGT. This CDR3 contains 14 residues. V was shortened by 6 bases and J by 7 bases, with 18 bases between the two germline ends. Written as DNA, the CDR3 is TGTGCCAGCAGACCCAAGGGGGTCACGGCGACCCAGTACTTC. Translated: CASRPKGVTATQYF.

This clonotype was seen repeatedly, ten times or more. This rearrangement joins TRBV29-1 to TRBJ1-4; no definite D call. The CDR3 spans 10 residues. CDR1 SQVTM and CDR2 ANQGSEA come from the germline V gene. V lost 5 bases to trimming and J lost 6 bases, with 4 bases between them. The CDR3 nucleotides read TGCAGCGTTTACGATGAAAAACTGTTTTTT. Amino acid sequence: CSVYDEKLFF. The full variable domain, with the rest looked up from reference TRBV29-1 and TRBJ1-4, is SAVISQKPSRDICQRGTSLTIQCQVDSQVTMMFWYRQQPGQSLTLIATANQGSEATYESGFVIDKFPISRPNLTFSTLTVSNMSPEDSSIYLCSVYDEKLFFGSGTQLSVL.

This clonotype showed up many times. This rearrangement joins TRBV4-3 to TRBJ2-5; TRBD2 aligns across 11 bases. This CDR3 spans 18 amino acids. Germline V CDR1 and CDR2: LGHNA, YSLEER. Losses at the gene ends were 0 bases for V and 5 bases for J; bases not matched to a gene: 11. In nucleotides, the CDR3 is TGCGCCAGCAGCCAAGATTTCCTAGCGGGAGGTGGTTCGGAGACCCAGTACTTC. Its protein product is CASSQDFLAGGGSETQYF.